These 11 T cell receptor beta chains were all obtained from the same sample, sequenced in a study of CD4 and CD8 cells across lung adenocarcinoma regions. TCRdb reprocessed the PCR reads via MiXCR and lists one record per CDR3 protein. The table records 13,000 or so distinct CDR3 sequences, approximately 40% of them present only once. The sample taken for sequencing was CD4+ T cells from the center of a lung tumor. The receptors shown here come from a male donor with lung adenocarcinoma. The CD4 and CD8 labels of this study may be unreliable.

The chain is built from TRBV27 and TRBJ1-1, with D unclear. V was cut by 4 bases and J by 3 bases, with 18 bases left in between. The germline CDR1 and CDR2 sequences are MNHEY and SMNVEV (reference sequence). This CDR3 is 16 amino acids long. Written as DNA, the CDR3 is TGTGCCAGCAGTTCCCGGGAGCCCACTCGGGACACTGAAGCTTTCTTT. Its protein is CASSSREPTRDTEAFF.

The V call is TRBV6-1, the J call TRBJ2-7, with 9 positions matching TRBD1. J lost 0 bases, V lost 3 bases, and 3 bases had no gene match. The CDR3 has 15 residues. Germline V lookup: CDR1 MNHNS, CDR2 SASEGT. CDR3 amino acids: CASSEGQGSSYEQYF. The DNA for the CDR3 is TGTGCCAGCAGTGAGGGACAGGGAAGCTCCTACGAGCAGTACTTC.

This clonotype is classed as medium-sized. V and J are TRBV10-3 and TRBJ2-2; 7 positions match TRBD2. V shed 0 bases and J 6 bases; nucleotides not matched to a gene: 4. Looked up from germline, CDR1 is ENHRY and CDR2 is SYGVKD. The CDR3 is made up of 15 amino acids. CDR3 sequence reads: CAISESREGPGELFF. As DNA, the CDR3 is TGTGCCATCAGTGAGTCGAGGGAGGGCCCCGGGGAGCTGTTTTTT.

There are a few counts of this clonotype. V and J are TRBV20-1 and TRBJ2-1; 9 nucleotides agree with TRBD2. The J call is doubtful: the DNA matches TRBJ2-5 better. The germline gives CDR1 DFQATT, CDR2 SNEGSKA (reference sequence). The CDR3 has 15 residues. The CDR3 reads CSARDLRLAEETQYF. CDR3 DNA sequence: TGCAGTGCTAGAGATCTACGACTAGCGGAAGAGACCCAGTACTTC.

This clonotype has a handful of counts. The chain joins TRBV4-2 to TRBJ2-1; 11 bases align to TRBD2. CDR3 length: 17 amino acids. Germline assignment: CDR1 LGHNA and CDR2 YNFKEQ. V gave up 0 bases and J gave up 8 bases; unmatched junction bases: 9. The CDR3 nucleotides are TGTGCCAGCAGCCAAGATAGTTGGTCTAGCGGGGGGTATGAGCAGTTCTTC. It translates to CASSQDSWSSGGYEQFF.

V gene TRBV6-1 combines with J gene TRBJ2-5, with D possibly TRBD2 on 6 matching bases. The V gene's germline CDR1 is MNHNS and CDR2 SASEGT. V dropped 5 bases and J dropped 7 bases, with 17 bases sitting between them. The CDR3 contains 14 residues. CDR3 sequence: CASSLRQPGRTQYF. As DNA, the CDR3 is TGTGCCAGCAGTCTTCGACAGCCCGGGAGGACCCAGTACTTC.

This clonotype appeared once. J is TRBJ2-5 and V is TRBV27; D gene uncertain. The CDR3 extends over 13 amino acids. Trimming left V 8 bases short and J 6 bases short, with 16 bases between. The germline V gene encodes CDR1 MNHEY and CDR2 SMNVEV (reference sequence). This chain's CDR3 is CASGVRAKKTQYF. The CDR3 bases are TGTGCCAGCGGTGTACGGGCCAAAAAGACCCAGTACTTC.

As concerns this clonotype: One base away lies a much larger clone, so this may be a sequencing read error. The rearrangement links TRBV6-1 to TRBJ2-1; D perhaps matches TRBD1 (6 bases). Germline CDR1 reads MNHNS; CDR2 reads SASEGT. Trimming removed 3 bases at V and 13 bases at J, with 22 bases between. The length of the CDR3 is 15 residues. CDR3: CASSDYWTAKETQFF. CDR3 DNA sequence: TGTGCCAGCAGTGACTATTGGACAGCTAAAGAGACCCAGTTCTTC.

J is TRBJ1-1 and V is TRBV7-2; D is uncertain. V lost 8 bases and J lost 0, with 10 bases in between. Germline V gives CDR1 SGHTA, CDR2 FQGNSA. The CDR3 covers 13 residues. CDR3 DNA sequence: TGTGCCAGCCACTGGGGTATGAACACTGAAGCTTTCTTT. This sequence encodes CASHWGMNTEAFF.

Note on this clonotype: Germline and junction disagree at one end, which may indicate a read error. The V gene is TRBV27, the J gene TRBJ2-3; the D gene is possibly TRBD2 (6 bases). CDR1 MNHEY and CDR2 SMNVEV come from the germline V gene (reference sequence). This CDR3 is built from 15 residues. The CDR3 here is CASRTGVRDTDTQYF. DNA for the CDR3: TGTGCCAGCAGGACGGGAGTTCGAGACACAGATACCCAGTATTTC.

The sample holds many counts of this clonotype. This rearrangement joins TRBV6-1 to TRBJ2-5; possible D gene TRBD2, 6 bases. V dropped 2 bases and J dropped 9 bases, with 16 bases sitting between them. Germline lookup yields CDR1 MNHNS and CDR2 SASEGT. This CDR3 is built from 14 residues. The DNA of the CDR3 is TGTGCCAGCAGTGAAACAGCGGGCGCGAGTCCCCAGTACTTC. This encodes CASSETAGASPQYF.